These 10 T cell receptor beta chains were all obtained from the same sample, sequenced in a study of T cell changes during pregnancy in multiple sclerosis. Repertoires were generated with immunoSEQ multiplex PCR, while TCRdb's copy carries only in-frame clones and drops some. The sample has about 38,000 clones; around 90% are singletons. This specimen consisted of CD4+ T cells from peripheral blood mononuclear cells, obtained after pregnancy. These receptors all stem from a female donor in good health, enrolled as a control in a pregnancy study.

The V and J genes are TRBV28 and TRBJ2-3, with D possibly TRBD2 on 5 matching bases. This CDR3 is built from 14 residues. Deletions cut 4 bases from V and 6 bases from J, with 14 bases between. CDR1 and CDR2 from the germline V gene are MDHEN and SYDVKM. The CDR3 region has the DNA TGTGCCAGCAGTTCGACTACCCGCCGGGATACGCAGTATTTT. It is translated as CASSSTTRRDTQYF. Full variable domain (outside the CDR3, taken from reference TRBV28 and TRBJ2-3): DVKVTQSSRYLVKRTGEKVFLECVQDMDHENMFWYRQDPGLGLRLIYFSYDVKMKEKGDIPEGYSVSREKKERFSLILESASTNQTSMYLCASSSTTRRDTQYFGPGTRLTVL.

J is TRBJ2-3 and V is TRBV29-1; D gene unclear. Germline V gives CDR1 SQVTM, CDR2 ANQGSEA. This CDR3 has 13 amino acids. V was cut by 5 bases and J by 5 bases, with 14 bases left in between. The DNA of the CDR3 is TGCAGCGTTCTACGGTTCCCGGGAGATACGCAGTATTTT. It codes for CSVLRFPGDTQYF.

This sequence joins TRBV7-9 and TRBJ2-1, with 9 bases fitting TRBD2. Per the germline V gene, CDR1 is SEHNR and CDR2 is FQNEAQ (reference sequence). With V trimmed by 1 base and J by 0 bases, 1 base remained unmatched. The length of the CDR3 is 16 residues. The CDR3: CASSLGGGASYNEQFF. CDR3 DNA: TGTGCCAGCAGCTTAGGCGGGGGGGCCTCCTACAATGAGCAGTTCTTC.

The CDR3 is CASSSYPLRSSGANVLTF. The CDR3 DNA follows: TGTGCCAGCAGCTCCTACCCACTTCGTAGCTCTGGGGCCAACGTCCTGACTTTC. This chain links TRBV7-2 with TRBJ2-6; D is unresolved. CDR3 length: 18 residues. The germline V and J ends were trimmed by 4 bases and 0 bases, with 16 bases remaining between them. The V gene's germline CDR1 is SGHTA and CDR2 FQGNSA.

The chain recombines TRBV2 with TRBJ2-2; no firm D call. The CDR3 consists of 15 residues. V lost 2 bases, J lost 6 bases, and 13 bases lay in between. In germline, CDR1 is SNHLY, CDR2 FYNNEI. In DNA form, the CDR3 reads TGTGCCAGCAGTGAAAATAGTTTGGGCCCCGGGGAGCTGTTTTTT. Protein product: CASSENSLGPGELFF.

The chain joins TRBV7-8 to TRBJ2-5; D perhaps matches TRBD1 (5 bases). The last part of the DNA fits TRBJ2-7 better; the J call may be wrong. Germline CDR1 is SGHVS and CDR2 is FQNEAQ. This CDR3 contains 15 residues. The CDR3 nucleotides are TGTGCCAGCAGCGTAGTCAGCTCGGACAAGTACGAGCAGTACTTC. Translated: CASSVVSSDKYEQYF.

The chain uses TRBV7-9 and TRBJ2-1; TRBD2 is a possible D gene (8 bases). V was pared by 5 bases and J by 3 bases, with 14 bases between. This CDR3 region has 15 residues. Germline CDR1 and CDR2: SEHNR and FQNEAQ (reference sequence). The CDR3 nucleotides are TGTGCCAGCAGCCCGGGAGGGGGCGGCTACAATGAGCAGTTCTTC. Its protein product is CASSPGGGGYNEQFF.

The table lists this clone with a count of one. The rearrangement joins TRBV7-2 to TRBJ1-4; possibly TRBD1 for D (6 bases). The V gene lost 5 bases and the J gene lost 15 bases, with 22 bases spanning the gap. Germline loops: CDR1 SGHTA, CDR2 FQGNSA. The CDR3 loop spans 14 amino acids. The CDR3 DNA sequence: TGTGCCAGCAGCCCATACGCGGGGGGGGCCTCCTTGTTTTTT. Amino acids: CASSPYAGGASLFF.

CDR3 loop: CASSLGGRTDTQYF. The CDR3 DNA sequence: TGTGCCAGCAGCTTAGGGGGGAGGACAGATACGCAGTATTTT. V and J are TRBV7-2 and TRBJ2-3; possibly TRBD2 for D (6 bases). V gave up 1 base and J gave up 3 bases, with 8 bases separating them. Germline-derived CDR1 and CDR2 are SGHTA and FQGNSA. CDR3 length: 14 residues.

This clone was counted a single time. The V call is TRBV4-1, the J call TRBJ2-3; 11 bases line up with TRBD2. The CDR3 has 16 amino acids. V lost 1 base, J lost 5 bases, and 5 bases stayed unmatched. The germline V gene has CDR1 MGHRA and CDR2 YSYEKL. The DNA for the CDR3 is TGCGCCAGCAGCCAAGGGCTAGCGGGAGGAGGAGATACGCAGTATTTT. Amino acid sequence: CASSQGLAGGGDTQYF.